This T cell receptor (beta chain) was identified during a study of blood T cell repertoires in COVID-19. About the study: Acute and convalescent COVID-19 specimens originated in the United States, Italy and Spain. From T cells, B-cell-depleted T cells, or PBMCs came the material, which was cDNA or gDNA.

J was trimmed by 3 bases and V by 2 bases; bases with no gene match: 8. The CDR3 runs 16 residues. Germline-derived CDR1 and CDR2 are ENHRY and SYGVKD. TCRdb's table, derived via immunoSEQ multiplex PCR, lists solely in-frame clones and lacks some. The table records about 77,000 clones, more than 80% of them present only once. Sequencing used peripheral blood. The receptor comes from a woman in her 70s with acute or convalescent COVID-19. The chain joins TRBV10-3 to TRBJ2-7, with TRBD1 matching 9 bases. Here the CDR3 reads CAISEGWGQGHYEQYF. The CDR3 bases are TGTGCCATCAGTGAGGGGTGGGGACAGGGCCACTACGAGCAGTACTTC.